This T cell receptor beta chain derives from a study of blood T cell repertoires in COVID-19. On the study more broadly: PBMCs, B-cell-depleted T cells, or T cells provided the cDNA or gDNA that made up the material.

The method was immunoSEQ multiplex PCR; TCRdb's version includes in-frame clones alone and lacks a portion of them. The sample records around 70,000 clones, roughly 82% being singletons. Germline V gene data show CDR1 as MNHNY and CDR2 as SVGAGI (reference sequence). The CDR3 spans 16 residues. The V and J ends lost 0 bases and 4 bases respectively, with 13 bases between them. The gene calls are TRBV6-6 and TRBJ1-3, with D unresolved. The sample was peripheral blood. The clonotype was recovered from a man aged 55-75 years with acute or convalescent COVID-19. The CDR3 region has the DNA TGTGCCAGCAGTTACTCGAATCTCCTCGAGGGAAACACCATATATTTT. Protein sequence: CASSYSNLLEGNTIYF.